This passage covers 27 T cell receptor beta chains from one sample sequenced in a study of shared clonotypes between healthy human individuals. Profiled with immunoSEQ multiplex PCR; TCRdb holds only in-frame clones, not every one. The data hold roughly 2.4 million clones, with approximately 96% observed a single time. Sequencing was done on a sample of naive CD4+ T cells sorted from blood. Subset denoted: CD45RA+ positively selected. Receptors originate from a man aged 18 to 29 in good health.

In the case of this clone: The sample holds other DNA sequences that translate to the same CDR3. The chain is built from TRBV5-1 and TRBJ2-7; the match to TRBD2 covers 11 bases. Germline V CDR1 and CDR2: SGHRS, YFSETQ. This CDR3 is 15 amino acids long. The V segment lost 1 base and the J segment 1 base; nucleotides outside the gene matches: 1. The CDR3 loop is CASSLSSGGSYEQYF. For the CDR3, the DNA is TGCGCCAGCAGCTTGTCTAGCGGGGGGTCCTACGAGCAGTACTTC. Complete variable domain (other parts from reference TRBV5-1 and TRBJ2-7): KAGVTQTPRYLIKTRGQQVTLSCSPISGHRSVSWYQQTPGQGLQFLFEYFSETQRNKGNFPGRFSGRQFSNSRSEMNVSTLELGDSALYLCASSLSSGGSYEQYFGPGTRLTVT.

CDR3 nucleotides: TGTGCCAGCAGTTTGATACACAAAACCTACGAGCAGTACTTC. As protein: CASSLIHKTYEQYF. The rearrangement uses TRBV27 and TRBJ2-7; D remains ambiguous. The CDR3 runs 14 residues. Germline loops: CDR1 MNHEY, CDR2 SMNVEV (reference sequence). Trimming pared 3 bases from V and 2 bases from J, leaving 11 bases between.

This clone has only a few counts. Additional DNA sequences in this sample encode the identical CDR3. For the CDR3, the DNA is TGTGCCAGCAGACCACGGGACAGGGCGAATTCACCCCTCCACTTT. It codes for CASRPRDRANSPLHF. The V and J genes are TRBV28 and TRBJ1-6; 9 nucleotides align to TRBD1. V shed 6 bases, J shed 7 bases, and the junction held 7 bases outside the gene matches. The CDR3 runs 15 residues. Germline assignment: CDR1 MDHEN and CDR2 SYDVKM.

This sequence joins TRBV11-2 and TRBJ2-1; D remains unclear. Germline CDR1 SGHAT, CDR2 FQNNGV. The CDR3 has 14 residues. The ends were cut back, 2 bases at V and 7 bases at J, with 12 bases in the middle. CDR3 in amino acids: CASSLTTGQNEQFF. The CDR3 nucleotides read TGTGCCAGCAGCTTAACGACTGGCCAGAATGAGCAGTTCTTC.

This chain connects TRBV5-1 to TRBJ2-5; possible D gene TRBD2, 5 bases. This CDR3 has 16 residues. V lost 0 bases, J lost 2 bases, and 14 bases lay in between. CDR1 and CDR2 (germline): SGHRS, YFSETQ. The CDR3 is CASSLGLASTQETQYF. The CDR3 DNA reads TGCGCCAGCAGCTTGGGGTTAGCGTCAACGCAAGAGACCCAGTACTTC.

CDR3 in DNA: TGTGCCAGCAGCCAAGAGGACAGGAATGCCTACAATGAGCAGTTCTTC. As protein: CASSQEDRNAYNEQFF. The genes are TRBV7-9 and TRBJ2-1; 7 bases fit TRBD1. The CDR3 is 16 residues long. Germline assignment: CDR1 SEHNR and CDR2 FQNEAQ (reference sequence). Trimming cost V 5 bases and J 2 bases; bases outside gene matches: 9. Full variable domain (missing parts from reference TRBV7-9 and TRBJ2-1): DTGVSQNPRHKITKRGQNVTFRCDPISEHNRLYWYRQTLGQGPEFLTYFQNEAQLEKSRLLSDRFSAERPKGSFSTLEIQRTEQGDSAMYLCASSQEDRNAYNEQFFGPGTRLTVL.

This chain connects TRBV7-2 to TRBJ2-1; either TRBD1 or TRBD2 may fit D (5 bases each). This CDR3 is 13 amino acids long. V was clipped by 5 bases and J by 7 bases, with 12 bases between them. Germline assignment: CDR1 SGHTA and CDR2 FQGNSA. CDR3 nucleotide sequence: TGTGCCAGCAGCCCACTAGAGGGGAATGAGCAGTTCTTC. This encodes CASSPLEGNEQFF.

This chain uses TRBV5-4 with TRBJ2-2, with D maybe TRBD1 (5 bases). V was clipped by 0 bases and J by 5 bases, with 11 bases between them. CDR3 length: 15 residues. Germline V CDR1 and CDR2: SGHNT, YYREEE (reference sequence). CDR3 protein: CASSLGTQVTGELFF. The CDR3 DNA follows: TGTGCCAGCAGCTTGGGGACACAAGTAACCGGGGAGCTGTTTTTT.

CDR3 bases: TGTGCCAGCAGCTTAGAGCGGGGCCAGTTCTTC. Protein: CASSLERGQFF. V usage is TRBV7-9 and J usage is TRBJ2-1; 7 bases align to TRBD2. The CDR3 sequence is 11 residues long. Per germline, CDR1 SEHNR and CDR2 FQNEAQ (reference sequence). Trimming at V came to 1 base and at J to 13 bases, leaving 1 base not matched to a gene. The variable domain in full, completed from reference TRBV7-9 and TRBJ2-1, reads DTGVSQNPRHKITKRGQNVTFRCDPISEHNRLYWYRQTLGQGPEFLTYFQNEAQLEKSRLLSDRFSAERPKGSFSTLEIQRTEQGDSAMYLCASSLERGQFFGPGTRLTVL.

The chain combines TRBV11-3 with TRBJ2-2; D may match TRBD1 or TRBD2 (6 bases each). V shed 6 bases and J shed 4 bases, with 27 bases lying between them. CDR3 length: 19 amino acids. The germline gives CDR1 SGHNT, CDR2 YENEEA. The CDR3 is CASSLTRDTGTSSTGELFF. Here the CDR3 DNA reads TGTGCCAGCAGTTTAACGAGGGACACGGGGACTTCGTCCACCGGGGAGCTGTTTTTT.

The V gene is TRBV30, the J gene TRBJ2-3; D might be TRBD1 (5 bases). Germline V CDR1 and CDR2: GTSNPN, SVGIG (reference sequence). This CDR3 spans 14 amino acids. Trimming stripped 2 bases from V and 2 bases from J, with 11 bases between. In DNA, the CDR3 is TGTGCCTGGAGTACAGGCGCTCTCACAGATACGCAGTATTTT. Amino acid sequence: CAWSTGALTDTQYF.

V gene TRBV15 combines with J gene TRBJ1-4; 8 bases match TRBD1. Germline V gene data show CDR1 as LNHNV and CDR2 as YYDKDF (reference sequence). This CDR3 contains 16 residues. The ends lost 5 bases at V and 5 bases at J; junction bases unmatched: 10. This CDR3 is CATSPTPDRANEKLFF. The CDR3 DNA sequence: TGTGCCACCAGCCCGACCCCGGACAGGGCCAATGAAAAACTGTTTTTT.

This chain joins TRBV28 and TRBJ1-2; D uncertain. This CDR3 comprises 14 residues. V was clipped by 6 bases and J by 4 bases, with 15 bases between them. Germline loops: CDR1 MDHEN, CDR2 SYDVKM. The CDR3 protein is CASRSEGGVYGYTF. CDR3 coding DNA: TGTGCCAGCAGATCCGAGGGTGGGGTCTATGGCTACACCTTC.

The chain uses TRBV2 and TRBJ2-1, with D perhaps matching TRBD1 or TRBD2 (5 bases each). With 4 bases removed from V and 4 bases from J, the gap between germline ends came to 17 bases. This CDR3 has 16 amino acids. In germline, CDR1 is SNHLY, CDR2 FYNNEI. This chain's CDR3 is CASSAFGTETYNEQFF. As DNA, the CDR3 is TGTGCCAGCAGTGCCTTCGGGACGGAAACATACAATGAGCAGTTCTTC.

CDR3: CASSPGTEGYEQYF. The CDR3 DNA reads as TGTGCCAGCTCACCAGGGACGGAAGGCTACGAGCAGTACTTC. V gene TRBV18 combines with J gene TRBJ2-7; D is possibly TRBD1 or TRBD2 (5 bases each). Germline-derived CDR1 and CDR2 are KGHSH and LQKENI. V lost 2 bases and J lost 3, with 11 bases in between. The CDR3 extends over 14 amino acids.

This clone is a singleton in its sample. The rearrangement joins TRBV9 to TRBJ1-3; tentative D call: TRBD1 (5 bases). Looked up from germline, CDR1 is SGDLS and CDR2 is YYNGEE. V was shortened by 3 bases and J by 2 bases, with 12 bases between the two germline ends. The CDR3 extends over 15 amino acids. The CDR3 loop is CASSDILGPGNTIYF. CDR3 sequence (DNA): TGTGCCAGCAGCGATATTTTGGGGCCTGGAAACACCATATATTTT.

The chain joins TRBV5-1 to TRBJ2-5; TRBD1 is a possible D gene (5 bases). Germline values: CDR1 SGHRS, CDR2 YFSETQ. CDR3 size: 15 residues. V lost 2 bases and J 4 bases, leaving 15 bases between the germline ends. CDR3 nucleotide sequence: TGCGCCAGCAGCTTAGGCGGCGCAAGGGGAGAGACCCAGTACTTC. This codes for CASSLGGARGETQYF.

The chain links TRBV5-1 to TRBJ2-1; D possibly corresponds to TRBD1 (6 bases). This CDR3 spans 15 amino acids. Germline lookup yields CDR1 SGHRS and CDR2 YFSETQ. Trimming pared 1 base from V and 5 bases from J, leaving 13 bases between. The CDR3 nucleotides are TGCGCCAGCAGCTTGAAGTGGACAGTTAACAATGAGCAGTTCTTC. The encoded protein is CASSLKWTVNNEQFF.

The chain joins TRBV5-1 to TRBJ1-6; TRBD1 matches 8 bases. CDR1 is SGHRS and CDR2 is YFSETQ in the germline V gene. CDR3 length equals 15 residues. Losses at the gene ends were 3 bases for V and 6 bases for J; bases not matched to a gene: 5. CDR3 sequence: CASSSQGASNSPLHF. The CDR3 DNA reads TGCGCCAGCAGCTCCCAGGGGGCAAGTAATTCACCCCTCCACTTT.

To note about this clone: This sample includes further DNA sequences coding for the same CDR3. For the CDR3, the DNA is TGTGCCAGCAGGGTATTCTACGAGCAGTACTTC. Translated: CASRVFYEQYF. The chain employs TRBV2 and TRBJ2-7; no firm D call. With 6 bases removed from V and 3 bases from J, the gap between germline ends came to 6 bases. The CDR3 loop spans 11 amino acids. CDR1 is SNHLY and CDR2 is FYNNEI in the germline V gene.

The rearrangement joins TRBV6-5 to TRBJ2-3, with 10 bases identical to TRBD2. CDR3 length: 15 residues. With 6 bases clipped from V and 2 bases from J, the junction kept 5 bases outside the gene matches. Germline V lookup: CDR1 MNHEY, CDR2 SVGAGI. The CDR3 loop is CASRRSGRTTDTQYF. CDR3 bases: TGTGCCAGCAGACGTAGCGGGAGGACCACAGATACGCAGTATTTT.

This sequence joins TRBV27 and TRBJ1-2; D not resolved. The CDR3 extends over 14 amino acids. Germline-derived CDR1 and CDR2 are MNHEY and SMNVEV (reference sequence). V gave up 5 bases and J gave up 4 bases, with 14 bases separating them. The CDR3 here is CASSPRGSFYGYTF. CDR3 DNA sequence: TGTGCCAGCAGTCCACGTGGGAGCTTCTATGGCTACACCTTC.

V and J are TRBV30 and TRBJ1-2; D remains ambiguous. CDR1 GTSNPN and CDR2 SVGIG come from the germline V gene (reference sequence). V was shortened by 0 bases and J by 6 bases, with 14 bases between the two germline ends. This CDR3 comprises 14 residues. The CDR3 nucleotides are TGTGCCTGGAGTGTACTGCGGAGGCTGGATGGCTACACCTTC. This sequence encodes CAWSVLRRLDGYTF.

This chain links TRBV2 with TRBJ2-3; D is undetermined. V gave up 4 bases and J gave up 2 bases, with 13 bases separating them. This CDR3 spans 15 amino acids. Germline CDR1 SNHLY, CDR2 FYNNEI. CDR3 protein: CASSGSGALTDTQYF. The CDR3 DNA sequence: TGTGCCAGCAGTGGGTCGGGTGCCCTCACAGATACGCAGTATTTT. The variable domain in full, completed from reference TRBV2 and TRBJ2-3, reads EPEVTQTPSHQVTQMGQEVILRCVPISNHLYFYWYRQILGQKVEFLVSFYNNEISEKSEIFDDQFSVERPDGSNFTLKIRSTKLEDSAMYFCASSGSGALTDTQYFGPGTRLTVL.

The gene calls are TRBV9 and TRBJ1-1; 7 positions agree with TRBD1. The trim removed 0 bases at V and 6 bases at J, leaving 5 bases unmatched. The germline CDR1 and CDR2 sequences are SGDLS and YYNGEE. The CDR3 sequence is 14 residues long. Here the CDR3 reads CASSVEEGTAEAFF. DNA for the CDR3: TGTGCCAGCAGCGTAGAAGAGGGGACAGCTGAAGCTTTCTTT.

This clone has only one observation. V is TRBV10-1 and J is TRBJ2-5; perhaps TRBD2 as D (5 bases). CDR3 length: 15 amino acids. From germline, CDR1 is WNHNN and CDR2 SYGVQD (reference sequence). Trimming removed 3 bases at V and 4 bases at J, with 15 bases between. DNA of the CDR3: TGCGCCAGCAGTGAATCGGGGAATGGTCGAGAGACCCAGTACTTC. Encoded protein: CASSESGNGRETQYF.

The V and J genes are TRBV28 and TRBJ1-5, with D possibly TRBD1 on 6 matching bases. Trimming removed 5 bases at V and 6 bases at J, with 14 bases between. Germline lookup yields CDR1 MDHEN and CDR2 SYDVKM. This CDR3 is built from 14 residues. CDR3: CASSPNRDIQPQHF. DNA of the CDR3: TGTGCCAGCAGTCCCAACAGGGACATTCAGCCCCAGCATTTT. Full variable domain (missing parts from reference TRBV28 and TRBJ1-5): DVKVTQSSRYLVKRTGEKVFLECVQDMDHENMFWYRQDPGLGLRLIYFSYDVKMKEKGDIPEGYSVSREKKERFSLILESASTNQTSMYLCASSPNRDIQPQHFGDGTRLSIL.